This TCR beta chain was captured in a study of technical replicates of blood from a few donors. This CDR3 has 14 amino acids. V lost 8 bases to trimming and J lost 2 bases, with 13 bases between them. CDR1 and CDR2 (germline): MNHEY, SMNVEV (reference sequence). Here immunoSEQ multiplex PCR was the method, and the copy in TCRdb shows in-frame clones only, minus some. The data hold about 95,000 clones, with approximately 95% observed a single time. Sequences were obtained from T cells isolated from PBMCs. The receptor comes from a human donor in good health. The V and J genes are TRBV27 and TRBJ2-1; D is possibly TRBD2 (5 bases). This CDR3 reads CASRSGGAYNEQFF. CDR3 nucleotides: TGTGCCAGCCGGAGCGGAGGAGCCTACAATGAGCAGTTCTTC.